This T cell receptor beta chain comes out of a study of CD8 T cells in Susac syndrome. Germline V gene data show CDR1 as DFQATT and CDR2 as SNEGSKA (reference sequence). CDR3 length: 15 residues. Unmatched junction bases numbered 12, after V lost 4 bases and J lost 8 bases. The multiple sclerosis control group comprised treatment-naive patients with stable or active relapsing-remitting disease. Isolation of CD8+ and CD4+ T cells was performed negatively, whereas enrichment of TEMRA cells was done by FACS. It was with random hexamers that about 0.45 to 1 ug RNA was reverse transcribed. Amplification of TCR beta CDR3 by immunoSEQ multiplex PCR spanned 54 Vbeta and 13 Jbeta. TCRdb independently ran MiXCR on the immunoSEQ multiplex PCR reads; one entry per CDR3 protein. The sample includes roughly 400,000 distinct CDR3 sequences, 85% seen only once; the top ten take about 0.12%.

The genes are TRBV20-1 and TRBJ2-4; 9 positions agree with TRBD1. Sequenced input: CD8+ T cells from PBMCs. This clonotype was obtained from a human donor with multiple sclerosis. DNA of the CDR3: TGCAGTGCTACCGGGACAGGGAGTGAGTTGGACATTCAGTACTTC. It codes for CSATGTGSELDIQYF.